This T cell receptor (beta chain) was retrieved from a study of cytomegalovirus exposure and HLA in healthy donors. Regarding the study as a whole: According to the study, 150 to 200 TCR beta chains were cytomegalovirus-associated.

This clone has just one count. Its antigen is undetermined. Primers for the PCR totalled 60 Vbeta and 13 Jbeta. Measured with immunoSEQ multiplex PCR; TCRdb has only the in-frame clones, and not every one. The sample consists of 130,000 to 150,000 clones, roughly three quarters of them appearing once. This CDR3 is 14 amino acids long. Germline loops: CDR1 SGHKS, CDR2 YYEKEE (reference sequence). Trimming left V 1 base short and J 7 bases short, with 15 bases between. Input material: PBMCs. The origin of this receptor is a man aged 55 to 70 in good health and CMV-seronegative. The chain is built from TRBV5-5 and TRBJ2-7, with D uncertain. CDR3 loop: CASSLSKLIGEQYF. The CDR3 DNA reads TGTGCCAGCAGCTTGAGTAAACTTATCGGGGAGCAGTACTTC.